This entry concerns a single T cell receptor (beta chain). This clonotype was seen at least ten times. Its antigen is unknown. No quality values exist for individual bases; no much larger clone is one base distant. Libraries were made using RT-PCR. Sequencing instrument: NextSeq 550. The public reads were reanalyzed by TCRdb: fastp trimming at Q25, MiXCR alignment, in-frame beta chains only. Rows with one shared CDR3 protein collapse into an entry with the most common genes and DNA. This sample is represented by roughly 9,400 distinct CDR3 sequences; more than 4.5% of them were singletons. In total, the top ten clones hold roughly a quarter of the sample. This sample was included in a study of patients and donors after allogeneic stem cell transplantation (TCRdb year 2020). V gives up 5 bases and J gives up 12 bases, and the segment between their germline ends measures 8 bases. In the germline V gene, CDR1 corresponds to MDHEN and CDR2 to SYDVKM. From the cysteine through the phenylalanine, the CDR3 covers 9 amino acids. The kept DNA is CDR3 alone, 27 bases in frame from the first base.

The receptor's source is a human donor who was either an allogeneic HSCT recipient or a stem cell or donor lymphocyte infusion donor (not recorded which). It is not recorded whose cells these are; they may come from a transplant donor. The source material was blood, either unsorted or a sorted T cell fraction (not recorded which). The rearrangement combines TRBV28 with TRBJ2-7, with the D gene call left open. CDR3 protein: CASSPPPYF. DNA sequence: TGTGCCAGCAGTCCCCCCCCGTACTTC.